The 18 T cell receptor beta chains reported below all come from one sample, sequenced in a study of CD8 T cells in ankylosing spondylitis (dated by TCRdb to 2016 to 2017). Libraries came from 5' RACE. The reads were generated on an Illumina HiSeq 2500. Using fastp trimming at Q25 and MiXCR clonotype assembly, TCRdb reanalyzed the public sequencing data and kept in-frame beta chains. Rows with one shared CDR3 protein collapse into an entry with the most common genes and DNA. The sample profile shows approximately 92,000 distinct CDR3 sequences; about 9% of them were found once. The ten largest clonotypes hold roughly 5% of the sample. Sequenced sample: blood, either unsorted or a sorted T cell fraction (not recorded which). The receptors here all came from a male donor with ankylosing spondylitis or in good health (not recorded which).

This clonotype has just a few counts. In DNA, the CDR3 is TGTGCCACCAGCGGTCCGAGTGGGGGCCTGACCGGGGAGCTGTTTTTT. This codes for CATSGPSGGLTGELFF. The chain carries TRBV15 and TRBJ2-2; D may be TRBD1 (6 bases). Germline V gene sequence: CDR1 LNHNV, CDR2 YYDKDF (reference sequence). The V end lost 5 bases, the J end lost 5 bases, and 18 bases lay between the germline ends. CDR3 length: 16 residues. Full variable domain (rest looked up from reference TRBV15 and TRBJ2-2): DAMVIQNPRYQVTQFGKPVTLSCSQTLNHNVMYWYQQKSSQAPKLLFHYYDKDFNNEADTPDNFQSRRPNTSFCFLDIRSPGLGDTAMYLCATSGPSGGLTGELFFGEGSRLTVL.

Ten or more counts support this clonotype. The CDR3 DNA sequence: TGCGCCAGCAGCTTGGGACAGAATTCACCCCTCCACTTT. Amino acid sequence: CASSLGQNSPLHF. The chain links TRBV5-1 to TRBJ1-6; tentative D call: TRBD1 (5 bases). Trimming removed 0 bases from V and 7 bases from J, with 5 bases in between. The CDR3 covers 13 residues. Germline V gives CDR1 SGHRS, CDR2 YFSETQ.

This clonotype was counted many times. The rearrangement joins TRBV10-3 to TRBJ2-5; 7 bases fit TRBD1. With 6 bases clipped from V and 4 bases from J, the junction kept 2 bases outside the gene matches. The CDR3 covers 12 residues. Germline CDR1 is ENHRY and CDR2 is SYGVKD. The CDR3 region is CAIRRQGETQYF. The CDR3 DNA reads as TGTGCCATCAGAAGACAGGGAGAGACCCAGTACTTC.

This clonotype was counted at least ten times. This chain links TRBV20-1 with TRBJ1-2; D is perhaps TRBD1 (6 bases). Trimming stripped 3 bases from V and 0 bases from J, with 17 bases between. Germline values: CDR1 DFQATT, CDR2 SNEGSKA (reference sequence). CDR3 length: 16 residues. CDR3 in amino acids: CSARDLRGTANYGYTF. In nucleotides, the CDR3 is TGCAGTGCTAGGGACCTTAGGGGGACCGCTAACTATGGCTACACCTTC.

This clonotype was counted many times. The rearrangement links TRBV12-3 or TRBV12-4 to TRBJ1-2; 7 bases fit TRBD1. The CDR3 spans 13 residues. V lost 5 bases, J lost 4 bases, and 4 bases stayed unmatched. This chain's CDR3 is CASSPGDSYGYTF. CDR3 DNA: TGTGCCAGCAGTCCGGGGGACAGCTATGGCTACACCTTC.

In this sample, this clonotype turned up many times. The V and J genes are TRBV12-3 or TRBV12-4 and TRBJ2-1; TRBD1 aligns across 8 bases. J was trimmed by 9 bases and V by 6 bases; bases with no gene match: 10. This CDR3 has 14 amino acids. CDR3 loop: CASRTGTGRGEQFF. The CDR3 coding sequence is TGTGCCAGCAGGACCGGGACAGGAAGGGGTGAGCAGTTCTTC.

This clonotype was seen many times. This rearrangement joins TRBV10-3 to TRBJ2-3, with D unclear. In germline, CDR1 is ENHRY, CDR2 SYGVKD. Between the trimmed V and J ends, which lost 0 bases and 1 base, there was a span of 5 bases. The CDR3 extends over 14 amino acids. CDR3 loop: CAISESTGTDTQYF. The CDR3 nucleotides read TGTGCCATCAGTGAGTCCACAGGCACAGATACGCAGTATTTT.

This clonotype was picked up many times. V gene TRBV6-2 or TRBV6-3 combines with J gene TRBJ2-7, with TRBD2 matching 7 bases. CDR3 size: 14 residues. V shed 4 bases and J 3 bases; nucleotides not matched to a gene: 6. CDR1 is MNHEY and CDR2 is SVGEGT in the germline V gene. CDR3 in amino acids: CASSLRGVVYEQYF. The CDR3 DNA reads as TGTGCCAGCAGTTTACGGGGGGTAGTCTACGAGCAGTACTTC.

This clonotype was picked up many times. The chain uses TRBV12-3 or TRBV12-4 and TRBJ2-5; 7 bases line up with TRBD1. CDR3 length equals 16 residues. The V and J ends lost 0 bases and 2 bases, in that order; junction bases with no gene match: 6. CDR3 region: CASSLAQDRLQETQYF. As DNA, the CDR3 is TGTGCCAGCAGTTTAGCGCAGGACAGGCTGCAAGAGACCCAGTACTTC.

The V and J genes are TRBV7-2 and TRBJ2-1, with D unresolved. Germline CDR1 is SGHTA and CDR2 is FQGNSA. Trimming shortened V by 5 bases and J by 3 bases, and 5 bases separated the two germline ends. The CDR3 contains 12 residues. Written as DNA, the CDR3 is TGTGCCAGCAGCGACAACTACAATGAGCAGTTCTTC. Translation gives CASSDNYNEQFF.

This clonotype was counted many times. This sequence joins TRBV12-3 or TRBV12-4 and TRBJ2-5; no clear D. The CDR3 has 12 residues. Trimming removed 6 bases from V and 5 bases from J, with 10 bases in between. The CDR3 DNA sequence: TGTGCCAGCAGCATACAGCTGGAGACCCAGTACTTC. Amino acid sequence: CASSIQLETQYF.

This clonotype was seen many times. This rearrangement joins TRBV12-3 or TRBV12-4 to TRBJ1-5, with D perhaps matching TRBD1 (6 bases). The CDR3 runs to 16 residues. The V end lost 3 bases, the J end lost 1 base, and 13 bases lay between the germline ends. CDR3 DNA: TGTGCCAGCAGTTTCGGGGGCAAGACAAGCAATCAGCCCCAGCATTTT. Protein sequence: CASSFGGKTSNQPQHF.

This clonotype was seen ten or more times. The J gene is TRBJ2-7, the V gene TRBV20-1, with TRBD1 as a possible D gene (6 bases). V was shortened by 6 bases and J by 3 bases, with 9 bases between the two germline ends. Germline CDR1 reads DFQATT; CDR2 reads SNEGSKA (reference sequence). The CDR3 covers 11 residues. The CDR3: CSAPDSYEQYF. CDR3 bases: TGCAGTGCCCCGGACAGCTACGAGCAGTACTTC.

This chain joins TRBV7-9 and TRBJ2-3; 8 bases are shared with TRBD2. The CDR3 is made up of 13 amino acids. V shed 6 bases and J 14 bases; nucleotides not matched to a gene: 13. Germline V CDR1 and CDR2: SEHNR, FQNEAQ (reference sequence). The DNA for the CDR3 is TGTGCCAGCAGTTACAGCGGGGGAGATGCGCGGTATTTT. It specifies CASSYSGGDARYF.

This clonotype has ten or more counts. The genes are TRBV7-9 and TRBJ2-7; D is unclear. Trimming took off 1 base at V and 3 bases at J, with 16 bases between the two ends. The germline CDR1 and CDR2 sequences are SEHNR and FQNEAQ (reference sequence). The CDR3 runs to 16 residues. CDR3 residues: CASSLGGGLVGYEQYF. The DNA for the CDR3 is TGTGCCAGCAGCTTAGGAGGCGGCCTAGTGGGCTACGAGCAGTACTTC.

The J gene is TRBJ1-5, the V gene TRBV7-2, with D possibly TRBD1 on 5 matching bases. The germline V and J ends were trimmed by 1 base and 8 bases, with 18 bases remaining between them. The CDR3 has 16 residues. Germline V gene data show CDR1 as SGHTA and CDR2 as FQGNSA. The CDR3 region has the DNA TGTGCCAGCAGCTTAGTTCCAGGGCGCCTCCCCGAGCCCCAGCATTTT. Translated: CASSLVPGRLPEPQHF.

This clonotype was detected many times. This sequence joins TRBV7-9 and TRBJ2-1; D ambiguous. The CDR3 loop spans 17 amino acids. The V gene's germline CDR1 is SEHNR and CDR2 FQNEAQ (reference sequence). The V gene lost 1 base and the J gene lost 0 bases, with 13 bases spanning the gap. Here the CDR3 DNA reads TGTGCCAGCAGCTTAGACTCCCTGGATAGCTCCTACAATGAGCAGTTCTTC. Amino acids: CASSLDSLDSSYNEQFF. Complete variable domain (other parts from reference TRBV7-9 and TRBJ2-1): DTGVSQNPRHKITKRGQNVTFRCDPISEHNRLYWYRQTLGQGPEFLTYFQNEAQLEKSRLLSDRFSAERPKGSFSTLEIQRTEQGDSAMYLCASSLDSLDSSYNEQFFGPGTRLTVL.

J is TRBJ2-5 and V is TRBV5-1, with 8 bases matching TRBD2. The CDR3 has 15 residues. The junction had 9 bases not matched to a gene; V was cut back by 3 bases and J by 5 bases. Germline CDR1 and CDR2: SGHRS and YFSETQ. The CDR3 bases are TGCGCCAGCAGCTCGCAGACTAGCGTACAGGAGACCCAGTACTTC. Protein product: CASSSQTSVQETQYF.